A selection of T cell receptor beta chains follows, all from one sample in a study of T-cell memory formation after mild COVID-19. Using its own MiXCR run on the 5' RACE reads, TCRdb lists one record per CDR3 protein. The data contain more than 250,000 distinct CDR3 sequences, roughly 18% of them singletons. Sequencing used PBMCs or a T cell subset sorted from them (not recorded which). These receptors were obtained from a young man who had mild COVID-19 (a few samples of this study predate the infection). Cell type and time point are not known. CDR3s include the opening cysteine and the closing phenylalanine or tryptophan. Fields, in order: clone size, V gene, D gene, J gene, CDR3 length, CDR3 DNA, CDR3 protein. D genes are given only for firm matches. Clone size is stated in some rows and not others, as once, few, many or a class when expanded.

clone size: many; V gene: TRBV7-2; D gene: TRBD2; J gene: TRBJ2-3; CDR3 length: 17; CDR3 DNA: TGTGCCAGCAGCTTAGGACTAGCGGGGGGGCCCACAGATACGCAGTATTTT; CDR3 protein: CASSLGLAGGPTDTQYF
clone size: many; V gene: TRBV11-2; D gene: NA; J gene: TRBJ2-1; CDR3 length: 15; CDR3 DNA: TGTGCCAGCAGCTTAGGGGGGGGGCCCTACAATGAGCAGTTCTTC; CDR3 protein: CASSLGGGPYNEQFF
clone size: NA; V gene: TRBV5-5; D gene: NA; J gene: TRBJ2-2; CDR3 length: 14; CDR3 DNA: TGTGCCAGCAGCCTTTCCGAGAGAACCGGGGAGCTGTTTTTT; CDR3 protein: CASSLSERTGELFF
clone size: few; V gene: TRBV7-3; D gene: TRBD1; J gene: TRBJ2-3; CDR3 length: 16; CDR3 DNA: TGTGCCAGCAGCTTAAGAACGGGACAGGGAACAGATACGCAGTATTTT; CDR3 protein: CASSLRTGQGTDTQYF
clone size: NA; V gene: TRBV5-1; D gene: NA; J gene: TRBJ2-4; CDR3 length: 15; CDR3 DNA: TGCGCCAGCAGCTTACCCGGACGGACCAAAAACATTCAGTACTTC; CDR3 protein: CASSLPGRTKNIQYF
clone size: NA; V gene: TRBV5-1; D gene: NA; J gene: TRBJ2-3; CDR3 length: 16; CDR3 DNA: TGCGCCAGCACGTGGACGGCCCCAACTAGCACAGATACGCAGTATTTT; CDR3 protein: CASTWTAPTSTDTQYF
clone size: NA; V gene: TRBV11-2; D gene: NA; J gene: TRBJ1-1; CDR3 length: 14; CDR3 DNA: TGTGCCAGCAGAATTTGGGCCAAGGACACTGAAGCTTTCTTT; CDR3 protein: CASRIWAKDTEAFF
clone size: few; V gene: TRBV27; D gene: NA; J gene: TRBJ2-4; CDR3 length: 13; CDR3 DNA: TGTGCCACCGTTGGGATCGCTAAAAACATTCAGTACTTC; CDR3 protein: CATVGIAKNIQYF
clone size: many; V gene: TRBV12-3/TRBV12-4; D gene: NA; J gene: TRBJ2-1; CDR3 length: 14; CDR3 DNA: TGTGCCAGCAGTTTAGCGGGGGTTTACAATGAGCAGTTCTTC; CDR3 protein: CASSLAGVYNEQFF
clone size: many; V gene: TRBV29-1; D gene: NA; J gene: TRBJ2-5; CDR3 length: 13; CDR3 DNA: TGCAGCGTTGAAAGGTCTAGTACGGAGACCCAGTACTTC; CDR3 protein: CSVERSSTETQYF
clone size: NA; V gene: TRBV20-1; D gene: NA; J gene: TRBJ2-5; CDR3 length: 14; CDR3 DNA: TGCAGTGCTATACCAGTTAGGGGAGAAGAGACCCAGTACTTC; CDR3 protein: CSAIPVRGEETQYF
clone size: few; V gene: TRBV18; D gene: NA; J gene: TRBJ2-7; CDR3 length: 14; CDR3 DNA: TGTGCCAGCTCACCGGGCGAAAACCCCTACGAGCAGTACTTC; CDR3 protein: CASSPGENPYEQYF
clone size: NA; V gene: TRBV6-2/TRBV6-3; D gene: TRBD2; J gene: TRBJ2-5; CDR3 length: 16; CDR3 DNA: TGTGCCAGCAGTTCCCGACTAGCGGGGAAGCAAGAGACCCAGTACTTC; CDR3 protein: CASSSRLAGKQETQYF
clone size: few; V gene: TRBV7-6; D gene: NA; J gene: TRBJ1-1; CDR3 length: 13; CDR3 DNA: TGTGCCAGCAGCTCGGGATACAGGGTGGAAGCTTTCTTT; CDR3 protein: CASSSGYRVEAFF
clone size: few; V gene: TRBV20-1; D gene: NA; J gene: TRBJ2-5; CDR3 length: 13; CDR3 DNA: TGCAGTGCTAGAGTTCCGGGGAGAGAGACCCAGTACTTC; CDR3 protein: CSARVPGRETQYF
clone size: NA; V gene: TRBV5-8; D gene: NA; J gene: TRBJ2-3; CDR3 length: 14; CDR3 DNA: TGTGCCGCCACGAGGCAGCATAGCACAGATACGCAGTATTTT; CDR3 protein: CAATRQHSTDTQYF
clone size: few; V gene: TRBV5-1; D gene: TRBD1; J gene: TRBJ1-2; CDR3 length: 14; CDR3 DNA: TGCGCCAGCAGCACGGGACAGTTTATCTATGGCTACACCTTC; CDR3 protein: CASSTGQFIYGYTF
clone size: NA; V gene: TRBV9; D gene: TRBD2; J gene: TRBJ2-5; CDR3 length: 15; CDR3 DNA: TGTGCCAGCAGCGGTCCGGGGGGGCTACAAGAGACCCAGTACTTC; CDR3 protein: CASSGPGGLQETQYF
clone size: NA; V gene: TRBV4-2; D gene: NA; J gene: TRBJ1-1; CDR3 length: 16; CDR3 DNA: TGTGCCAGCAGCCAAGAGGTAGGGCAGGGATTCACTGAAGCTTTCTTT; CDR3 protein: CASSQEVGQGFTEAFF
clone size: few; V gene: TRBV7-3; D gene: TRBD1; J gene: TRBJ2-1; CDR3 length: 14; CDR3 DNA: TGTGCCAGCAGCGAGGGACAGGCCGGCAATGAGCAGTTCTTC; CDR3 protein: CASSEGQAGNEQFF
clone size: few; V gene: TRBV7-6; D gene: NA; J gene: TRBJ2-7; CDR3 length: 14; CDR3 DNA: TGTGCCAGCAGCCCCAGGCCCCCAGGGACCGAGCAGTACTTC; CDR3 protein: CASSPRPPGTEQYF
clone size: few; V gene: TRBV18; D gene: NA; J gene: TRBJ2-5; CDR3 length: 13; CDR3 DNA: TGTGCCAGCTCACCGGACCCGAAGGAGACCCAGTACTTC; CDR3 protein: CASSPDPKETQYF
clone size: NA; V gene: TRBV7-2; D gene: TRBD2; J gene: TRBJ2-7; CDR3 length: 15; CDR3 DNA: TGTGCCAGCAGCACCGTGGGGAGCGGGGGCTACGAGCAGTACTTC; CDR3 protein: CASSTVGSGGYEQYF
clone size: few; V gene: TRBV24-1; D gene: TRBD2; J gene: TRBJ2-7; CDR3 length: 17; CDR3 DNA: TGTGCCACCAGTGACCCTCTAGCGGGGGGGAGCTCCTACGAGCAGTACTTC; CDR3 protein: CATSDPLAGGSSYEQYF
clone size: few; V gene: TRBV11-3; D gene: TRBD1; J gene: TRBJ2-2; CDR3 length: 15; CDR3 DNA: TGTGCCAGCAGCTTAAACAGGGGGTACACCGGGGAGCTGTTTTTT; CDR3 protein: CASSLNRGYTGELFF
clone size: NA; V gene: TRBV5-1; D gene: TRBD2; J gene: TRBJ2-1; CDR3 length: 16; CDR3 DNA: TGCGCCAGCAGCTTGCCCCAGCGGGGCTCCTACAATGAGCAGTTCTTC; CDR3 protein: CASSLPQRGSYNEQFF
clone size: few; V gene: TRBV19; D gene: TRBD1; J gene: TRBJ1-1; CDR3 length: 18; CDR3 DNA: TGTGCCAGTAGTATGGACAGCGGGGGACAGGGGGCGAACACTGAAGCTTTCTTT; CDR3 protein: CASSMDSGGQGANTEAFF
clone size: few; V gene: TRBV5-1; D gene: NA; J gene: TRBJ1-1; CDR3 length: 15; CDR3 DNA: TGCGCCAGCAGCTTGCCGGGGATGCCGCACACTGAAGCTTTCTTT; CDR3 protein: CASSLPGMPHTEAFF
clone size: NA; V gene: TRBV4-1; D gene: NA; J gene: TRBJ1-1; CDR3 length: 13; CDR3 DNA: TGCGCCAGCAGCCAAGATGGGGGGTTTGAAGCTTTCTTT; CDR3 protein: CASSQDGGFEAFF
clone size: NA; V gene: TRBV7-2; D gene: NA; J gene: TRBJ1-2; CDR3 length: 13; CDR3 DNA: TGTGCCAGCAGCTTAGCGGCCTTCGGGGGCTACACCTTC; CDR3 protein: CASSLAAFGGYTF
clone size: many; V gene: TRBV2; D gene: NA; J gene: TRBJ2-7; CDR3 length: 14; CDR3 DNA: TGTGCCAGCAGTGAATATGGCGCTAGGGTCGAGCAGTACTTC; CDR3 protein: CASSEYGARVEQYF
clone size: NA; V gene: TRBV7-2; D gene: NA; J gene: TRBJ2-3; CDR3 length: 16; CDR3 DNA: TGTGCCAGCAGCCCTGGAGACCGCCTCACCGCAGATACGCAGTATTTT; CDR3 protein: CASSPGDRLTADTQYF
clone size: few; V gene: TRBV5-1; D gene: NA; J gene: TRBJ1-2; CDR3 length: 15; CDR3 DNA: TGCGCCAGCAGCTCCCGGGGCCGCCTGGGCTATGGCTACACCTTC; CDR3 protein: CASSSRGRLGYGYTF
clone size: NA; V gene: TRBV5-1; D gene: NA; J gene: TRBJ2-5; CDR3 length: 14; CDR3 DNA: TGCGCCAGCAGCTTTGGAGCGCGAGGAGAGACCCAGTACTTC; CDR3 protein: CASSFGARGETQYF
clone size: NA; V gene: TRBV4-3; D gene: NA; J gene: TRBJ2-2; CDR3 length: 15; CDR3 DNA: TGCGCCAGCAGCCAAGCCCTGGTGAACACCGGGGAGCTGTTTTTT; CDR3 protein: CASSQALVNTGELFF
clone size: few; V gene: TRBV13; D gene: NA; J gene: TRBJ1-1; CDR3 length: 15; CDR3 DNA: TGTGCCAGCAGCTCCCGACACAGGGAGAACACTGAAGCTTTCTTT; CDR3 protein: CASSSRHRENTEAFF
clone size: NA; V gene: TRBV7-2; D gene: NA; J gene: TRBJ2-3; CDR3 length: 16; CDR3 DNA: TGTGCCAGCAGCTACGGTTCCGCCGTAAACACAGATACGCAGTATTTT; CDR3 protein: CASSYGSAVNTDTQYF
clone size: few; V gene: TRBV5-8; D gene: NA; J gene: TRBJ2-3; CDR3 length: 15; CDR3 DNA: TGTGCCAGCAGCTTGGGGACCTCCGGGATGGATACGCAGTATTTT; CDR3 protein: CASSLGTSGMDTQYF
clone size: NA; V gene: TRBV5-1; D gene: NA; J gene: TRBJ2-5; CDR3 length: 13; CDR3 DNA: TGCGCCAGCAGCAAGAGTGTCGGGGAGACCCAGTACTTC; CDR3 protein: CASSKSVGETQYF
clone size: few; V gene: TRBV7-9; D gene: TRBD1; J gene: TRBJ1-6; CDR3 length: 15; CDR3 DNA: TGTGCCAGCAGCGACGGGACAGGAGGTGATTCACCCCTCCACTTT; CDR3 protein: CASSDGTGGDSPLHF
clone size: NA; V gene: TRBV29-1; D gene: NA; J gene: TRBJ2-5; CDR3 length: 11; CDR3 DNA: TGCAGCGTCAGGGTGGCAGAGACCCAGTACTTC; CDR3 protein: CSVRVAETQYF
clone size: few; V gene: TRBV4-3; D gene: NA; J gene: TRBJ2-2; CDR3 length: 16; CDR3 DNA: TGCGCCAGCAGCCAAGTAGGGCAGCCGAACACCGGGGAGCTGTTTTTT; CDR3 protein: CASSQVGQPNTGELFF